The 9 T cell receptor beta chains below all came from one sample that was sequenced in a study of beta chain features in type 1 diabetes (dated by TCRdb to the late 2010s). Library prep was done by the immunoSEQ multiplex PCR assay. The entire isolated RNA was reverse transcribed using the High Capacity cDNA Reverse Transcription Kit, and thus expressed TCRB transcripts were sequenced. Entries here come from immuneACCESS through TCRdb and include only in-frame sequences with V and J called. Some clones fail to appear in such tables; in the studies checked, an unresolved V gene covers under half of the shortfall, and the cause of the remainder is unknown. The sample table contains about 340,000 clones; only one count was recorded for roughly 8% of them. Jointly, the top ten make up 0.44% of the sample. Sequencing input: central memory CD4+ T cells from blood. The receptors come from a woman younger than 30 in good health.

This chain joins TRBV4-3 and TRBJ2-2; the D gene is possibly TRBD2 (6 bases). The V gene lost 3 bases and the J gene lost 0 bases, with 17 bases spanning the gap. Germline V gives CDR1 LGHNA, CDR2 YSLEER. The CDR3 has 18 residues. The CDR3 sequence: CASSQSGSPGPNTGELFF. The CDR3, as DNA: TGCGCCAGCAGCCAGTCCGGGAGCCCGGGGCCGAACACCGGGGAGCTGTTTTTT.

This clone has ten or more counts. The genes are TRBV7-2 and TRBJ2-1; the D is unclear. CDR3 length equals 15 residues. The V gene lost 1 base and the J gene lost 5 bases, with 12 bases spanning the gap. Germline values: CDR1 SGHTA, CDR2 FQGNSA. CDR3 sequence reads: CASSLDGSRNNEQFF. The CDR3 nucleotides read TGTGCCAGCAGCTTAGATGGCAGTAGAAACAATGAGCAGTTCTTC. Filled out from reference TRBV7-2 and TRBJ2-1, the complete variable domain reads GAGVSQSPSNKVTEKGKDVELRCDPISGHTALYWYRQSLGQGLEFLIYFQGNSAPDKSGLPSDRFSAERTGGSVSTLTIQRTQQEDSAVYLCASSLDGSRNNEQFFGPGTRLTVL.

The rearrangement joins TRBV5-4 to TRBJ2-5; 10 bases map to TRBD2. Judging by the DNA end, TRBJ2-7 fits better; the J call may be wrong. In germline, CDR1 is SGHNT, CDR2 YYREEE (reference sequence). CDR3 length: 15 amino acids. The CDR3 sequence is CASSLSGLASYEQYF. The CDR3, as DNA: TGTGCCAGCAGCTTGTCGGGACTAGCGTCCTACGAGCAGTACTTC.

The V and J genes are TRBV5-6 and TRBJ2-2, with 9 bases identical to TRBD2. V was pared by 1 base and J by 5 bases, with 3 bases of the junction left unmatched. Per germline, CDR1 SGHDT and CDR2 YYEEEE. The CDR3 is 15 residues long. This CDR3 reads CASSLSGRRTGELFF. Written as DNA, the CDR3 is TGTGCCAGCAGCTTGAGCGGGAGGCGGACCGGGGAGCTGTTTTTT.

The genes are TRBV7-2 and TRBJ2-5; tentative D call: TRBD2 (6 bases). V lost 2 bases and J lost 2, with 6 bases in between. Germline loops: CDR1 SGHTA, CDR2 FQGNSA. The CDR3 spans 13 residues. CDR3 in DNA: TGTGCCAGCAGCTTACTAGCGCAAGAGACCCAGTACTTC. The encoded protein is CASSLLAQETQYF.

This clone was counted ten times or more. V and J are TRBV27 and TRBJ2-2, with D unresolved. The CDR3 consists of 13 residues. Trimming shortened V by 4 bases and J by 0 bases, and 3 bases separated the two germline ends. The V gene's germline CDR1 is MNHEY and CDR2 SMNVEV (reference sequence). The CDR3 nucleotides are TGTGCCAGCAGTTACACGAACACCGGGGAGCTGTTTTTT. Translation gives CASSYTNTGELFF.

This clone was counted a few times. V gene TRBV9 combines with J gene TRBJ2-1; 8 bases are a match to TRBD2. The germline V gene has CDR1 SGDLS and CDR2 YYNGEE. V gave up 0 bases and J gave up 1 base; unmatched junction bases: 3. The CDR3 sequence is 16 residues long. The CDR3 DNA is TGTGCCAGCAGCGTAGGTTCGGGAGGGTCCTACAATGAGCAGTTCTTC. Translation gives CASSVGSGGSYNEQFF.

This clone was recorded a few times. The chain is built from TRBV6-5 and TRBJ2-7; D may be TRBD2 (6 bases). Germline CDR1 MNHEY, CDR2 SVGAGI. The CDR3 extends over 15 amino acids. The V end lost 0 bases, the J end lost 4 bases, and 13 bases lay between the germline ends. CDR3 region: CASSYSGGGGYEQYF. The CDR3 DNA reads as TGTGCCAGCAGTTACTCGGGGGGAGGAGGGTACGAGCAGTACTTC.

The CDR3 region has the DNA TGTGCCAGCAGCTTAGAGGGACAGGGGGGCTACGAGCAGTACTTC. As protein: CASSLEGQGGYEQYF. The chain combines TRBV7-2 with TRBJ2-7; 11 bases line up with TRBD1. CDR1 is SGHTA and CDR2 is FQGNSA in the germline V gene. Germline trimming cut 1 base from V and 3 bases from J; bases unmatched to any gene: 2. This CDR3 has 15 amino acids.